A selection of T cell receptor beta chains follows, all from one sample in a study of blood T cell repertoires in COVID-19. Measured with immunoSEQ multiplex PCR; TCRdb has only the in-frame clones, and not every one. The data show some 150,000 clones, with 80% to 90% seen just once and roughly 3.5% held by the top ten. Input material: peripheral blood. The receptor set was obtained from a man in his 70s with acute or convalescent COVID-19. Both conserved end residues are part of each CDR3. Fields, in order: J gene, D gene, CDR3 length, V gene, clone size, CDR3 DNA, CDR3 protein. A D gene is named only where the DNA matches it firmly. Clone size is shown for a subset of rows, as once, few, many or a class of expanded clone.

J: TRBJ2-1; D: TRBD2; length: 16; V: TRBV5-1; size: -; DNA: TGCGCCAGCAGCTCGGGACTAGCGGGGGGATACAATGAGCAGTTCTTC; CDR3: CASSSGLAGGYNEQFF
J: TRBJ1-1; D: TRBD1; length: 14; V: TRBV19; size: -; DNA: TGTGCCAGTAGTAGGTCCCGACAGGGAGTAGGAGCTTTCTTT; CDR3: CASSRSRQGVGAFF
J: TRBJ2-7; D: TRBD2; length: 15; V: TRBV7-2; size: -; DNA: TGTGCCAGCAGCTCGACTAGCGGGAGGGCAGGCGAGCAGTACTTC; CDR3: CASSSTSGRAGEQYF
J: TRBJ2-7; D: TRBD1; length: 13; V: TRBV6-6; size: few; DNA: TGTGCCAGCAGTCGGGACAGGGTCAACGAGCAGTACTTC; CDR3: CASSRDRVNEQYF
J: TRBJ2-7; D: -; length: 15; V: TRBV9; size: -; DNA: TGTGCCAGCAGCATCGGACACTTATTCTCCTACGAGCAGTACTTC; CDR3: CASSIGHLFSYEQYF
J: TRBJ1-1; D: -; length: 13; V: TRBV19; size: once; DNA: TGTGCCAGTAGTATAATGGTACCGAGTGAAGCTTTCTTT; CDR3: CASSIMVPSEAFF
J: TRBJ2-3; D: -; length: 12; V: TRBV3-1/TRBV3-2; size: -; DNA: TGTGCCAGCAGCCAAACCTCTAATACGCAGTATTTT; CDR3: CASSQTSNTQYF
J: TRBJ2-2; D: -; length: 18; V: TRBV6-2/TRBV6-3; size: -; DNA: TGTGCCAGCAGTTACTCGATCCCGACACTCACGAACACCGGGGAGCTGTTTTTT; CDR3: CASSYSIPTLTNTGELFF
J: TRBJ2-5; D: -; length: 14; V: TRBV27; size: -; DNA: TGTGCCAGCAGCAGCGCGGGGAAGCGAGAGACCCAGTACTTC; CDR3: CASSSAGKRETQYF
J: TRBJ2-1; D: TRBD2; length: 17; V: TRBV4-3; size: -; DNA: TGCGCCAGCAGCCGTGGGACTAGCGGGAGGCTTTACAATGAGCAGTTCTTC; CDR3: CASSRGTSGRLYNEQFF
J: TRBJ2-7; D: TRBD2; length: 17; V: TRBV9; size: -; DNA: TGTGCCAGCAGCGTAGCTCCGGGACTAGCGGGAGCCTACGAGCAGTACTTC; CDR3: CASSVAPGLAGAYEQYF